Shown below are 7 T cell receptor beta chains from a single sample sequenced in a study of T cell responses to AZD1222 COVID-19 vaccine. Clones were sequenced by immunoSEQ multiplex PCR, and TCRdb holds only the in-frame ones, with some missing. This table has about 170,000 clones, roughly 90% appearing once. The material was peripheral blood, obtained on day 0 of AZD1222 vaccination. The receptor source for this set is an adult in good health.

The chain recombines TRBV6-5 with TRBJ2-3; TRBD1 aligns across 7 bases. The CDR3 loop spans 16 amino acids. Trimming took 2 bases from V and 3 from J; bases not matched to a gene: 8. Germline V gene lookup returns CDR1 MNHEY and CDR2 SVGAGI. Here the CDR3 DNA reads TGTGCCAGCAGTTACATTACAGGGGTCGGGACAGATACGCAGTATTTT. Its protein is CASSYITGVGTDTQYF.

The gene calls are TRBV27 and TRBJ1-2; 11 bases agree with TRBD1. The V gene's germline CDR1 is MNHEY and CDR2 SMNVEV (reference sequence). Trimming cost V 2 bases and J 7 bases; bases outside gene matches: 3. The CDR3 totals 14 residues. The DNA of the CDR3 is TGTGCCAGCAGTTTAAAGGGGACAGGGGGTGGCTACACCTTC. Amino acid sequence: CASSLKGTGGGYTF.

This chain joins TRBV10-2 and TRBJ2-7, with 7 bases matching TRBD2. CDR1 WSHSY and CDR2 SAAADI come from the germline V gene. V was pared by 3 bases and J by 2 bases, with 13 bases of the junction left unmatched. The CDR3 length is 17 residues. The CDR3 sequence is CASSDLLGLHLTYEQYF. CDR3 DNA: TGCGCCAGCAGTGACCTTTTGGGACTACACCTAACCTACGAGCAGTACTTC.

This chain uses TRBV10-1 with TRBJ1-1; TRBD1 matches at 8 bases. V lost 5 bases to trimming and J lost 7 bases; unmatched junction nucleotides: 3. This CDR3 comprises 12 residues. Germline loops: CDR1 WNHNN, CDR2 SYGVQD (reference sequence). Here the CDR3 reads CASSRDRGEAFF. The CDR3 DNA reads TGCGCCAGCAGTCGTGACAGGGGTGAAGCTTTCTTT.

V gene TRBV29-1 combines with J gene TRBJ2-2, with D hard to call. This CDR3 has 12 residues. In germline, CDR1 is SQVTM, CDR2 ANQGSEA. Trimming removed 3 bases from V and 3 bases from J, with 5 bases in between. The CDR3 protein is CSVEVDTGELFF. The CDR3 bases are TGCAGCGTTGAGGTCGACACCGGGGAGCTGTTTTTT.

This chain connects TRBV5-5 to TRBJ1-5; no definite D call. The CDR3 has 14 residues. CDR1 SGHKS and CDR2 YYEKEE come from the germline V gene (reference sequence). Trimming stripped 2 bases from V and 4 bases from J, with 10 bases between. CDR3 loop: CASSFIPGNQPQHF. The CDR3 DNA is TGTGCCAGCAGCTTCATCCCTGGGAATCAGCCCCAGCATTTT. Looking up the rest from reference TRBV5-5 and TRBJ1-5 gives the full variable domain: DAGVTQSPTHLIKTRGQQVTLRCSPISGHKSVSWYQQVLGQGPQFIFQYYEKEERGRGNFPDRFSARQFPNYSSELNVNALLLGDSALYLCASSFIPGNQPQHFGDGTRLSIL.

The chain recombines TRBV30 with TRBJ1-2, with 9 bases aligning to TRBD1. The V segment lost 1 base and the J segment 5 bases; nucleotides outside the gene matches: 5. Germline CDR1 reads GTSNPN; CDR2 reads SVGIG (reference sequence). The CDR3 contains 14 residues. The DNA of the CDR3 is TGTGCCTGGAGTGCCCGGGACAGGGTATATGGCTACACCTTC. This codes for CAWSARDRVYGYTF.